The clone carrying this T cell receptor (beta chain) was seen a handful of times. Its target is not known. The source of the sample is a study of T-cell memory formation after mild COVID-19. Study background: TCR clusters were mostly confined to one donor each.

TCRdb reprocessed the 5' RACE reads with MiXCR, giving one entry per CDR3 protein. This table holds 350,000 or so distinct CDR3 sequences, 20% to 25% found once. Germline CDR1 DFQATT, CDR2 SNEGSKA (reference sequence). The CDR3 loop spans 15 amino acids. The germline V and J ends were trimmed by 3 bases and 3 bases, with 16 bases remaining between them. Study-level results: Proof of SARS-CoV-2 specificity was absent for the second-wave clones that crested on day 37.

The sequence derives from a young man who had mild COVID-19 (a few samples of this study predate the infection). Cell type and time point are not known. This chain uses TRBV20-1 with TRBJ2-3, with D possibly matching TRBD1 (6 bases). The sample consisted of PBMCs or a T cell subset sorted from them (not recorded which). Written as DNA, the CDR3 is TGCAGTGCTAGTAACCCGGGACAAGCTACAGATACGCAGTATTTT. Its translation is CSASNPGQATDTQYF.